The next 9 T cell receptor beta chains were all read from a single sample in a study of tumor and adjacent non-tumor tissue in lung cancer. Three rounds of nested PCR, following a modified ARM-PCR protocol, produced the TCRbeta library. Via MiXCR, TCRdb re-called the multiplex PCR reads, giving one row per CDR3 protein. This table holds fewer than 90,000 distinct CDR3 sequences, roughly 77% found once. This sample's RNA came from whole unsorted tissue. More than 3 cm separated this lung sample from the edge of the tumor. The sequenced sample was distant non-tumor lung tissue. The receptors here all came from a woman aged 50 to 60 with non-small cell lung cancer.

The chain has TRBV7-9 and TRBJ1-1, with 11 bases identical to TRBD1. Per germline, CDR1 SEHNR and CDR2 FQNEAQ (reference sequence). This CDR3 has 15 residues. CDR3 bases: TGTACCGGCAGGGCCACGGACAGGGGGCTGACTGAAGCTTTCTTT. It yields the protein CTGRATDRGLTEAFF.

Comment on this clonotype: The junction departs from the called germline gene at one end, perhaps through a read error. The chain recombines TRBV5-4 with TRBJ1-3, with unresolved D. Per the germline V gene, CDR1 is SGHNT and CDR2 is YYREEE (reference sequence). The CDR3 consists of 15 residues. The CDR3 coding sequence is TGTGCCTGCAGCTTTCCGGGGTTAGCTGGAAACACCATATATTTT. This encodes CACSFPGLAGNTIYF.

This clonotype was found many times. The CDR3 DNA follows: TGTGCCATCCCCCGGGTGACAGGGGCCAACGTCCTGACTTTC. The encoded protein is CAIPRVTGANVLTF. J is TRBJ2-6 and V is TRBV12-3 or TRBV12-4; D remains ambiguous. The CDR3 has 14 amino acids. Trimming removed 10 bases from V and 4 bases from J, with 14 bases in between.

The rearrangement joins TRBV6-1 to TRBJ2-5; a weak D match, TRBD2 (5 bases). CDR3 size: 14 residues. Germline V gene lookup returns CDR1 MNHNS and CDR2 SASEGT. The CDR3, as DNA: TGTGTCAGTAGAAAGGACTCACCTCGAGAGACCCAGTACTTC. This encodes CVSRKDSPRETQYF.

CDR3 amino acids: CASSGMTRSSYNEQFF. The DNA of the CDR3 is TGTGCCAGCAGTGGCATGACTCGAAGCTCCTACAATGAGCAGTTCTTC. This chain uses TRBV28 with TRBJ2-1; D not certain. The V gene's germline CDR1 is MDHEN and CDR2 SYDVKM. The CDR3 sequence is 16 residues long. The V and J ends lost 5 bases and 0 bases respectively, with 14 bases between them. The full variable domain, its missing parts supplied by reference TRBV28 and TRBJ2-1, is DVKVTQSSRYLVKRTGEKVFLECVQDMDHENMFWYRQDPGLGLRLIYFSYDVKMKEKGDIPEGYSVSREKKERFSLILESASTNQTSMYLCASSGMTRSSYNEQFFGPGTRLTVL.

About this clonotype: A junction end diverges from the germline sequence, so it may reflect a read error. This chain connects TRBV6-2 or TRBV6-3 to TRBJ1-1; 8 bases are shared with TRBD1. The CDR3 is 12 residues long. Germline V gene data show CDR1 as MNHEY and CDR2 as SVGEGT. CDR3 loop: CVSRRGQTEAFF. CDR3 DNA sequence: TGTGTCAGCCGCAGGGGGCAGACTGAAGCTTTCTTC.

This clonotype has only one observation. The chain has TRBV6-1 and TRBJ2-5; D gene unclear. The CDR3 extends over 13 amino acids. V was trimmed by 0 bases and J by 7 bases, leaving 9 bases between them. CDR1 and CDR2 from the germline V gene are MNHNS and SASEGT. CDR3 sequence: CASSEAFNGTQYF. CDR3 bases: TGTGCCAGCAGTGAAGCCTTCAACGGGACCCAGTACTTC.

As concerns this clonotype: At one of its ends the junction is not consistent with the germline gene, which may arise from a read error. V is TRBV12-3 or TRBV12-4 and J is TRBJ2-7, with 7 bases matching TRBD2. This CDR3 comprises 12 residues. In nucleotides, the CDR3 is TGTGTCAGCGGGGAACAGGCCTACGAGCAGTACTTC. Its translation: CVSGEQAYEQYF.

Concerning this clonotype itself: Likely a read error: the CDR3 ends without its conserved phenylalanine or tryptophan. The chain recombines TRBV7-9 with TRBJ2-1; 14 bases fit TRBD2. CDR1 and CDR2 from the germline V gene are SEHNR and FQNEAQ (reference sequence). CDR3 length: 18 residues. The CDR3 loop reads CASSSPPGTSGGLNEQFI. The DNA of the CDR3 is TGTGCAAGCAGCTCGCCACCTGGGACTAGCGGGGGACTCAATGAGCAGTTCATC.